A selection of T cell receptor beta chains follows, all from one sample in a study of blood T cell repertoires in COVID-19. The table came from immunoSEQ multiplex PCR; TCRdb's copy has only in-frame clones and leaves some out. The sample holds over 300,000 clones, 90% seen once. The sample comprised peripheral blood. These receptor sequences come from a young man with active or convalescent COVID-19. Both conserved end residues are part of each CDR3. D genes are given only for firm matches. The size of a clone is reported for some rows only, either as once, few or many, or as a class for expanded clones.

clone_size j_call d_call v_call cdr3_aa cdr3_nt
NA TRBJ1-5 NA TRBV27 CASSFGDQHF TGTGCCAGCAGTTTCGGGGACCAGCATTTT
once TRBJ2-1 NA TRBV7-2 CASSLAWSEGYEQFF TGTGCCAGCAGCTTAGCTTGGTCCGAGGGCTATGAGCAGTTCTTC
NA TRBJ1-5 TRBD1 TRBV6-2/TRBV6-3 CASSYTEGAGQPQHF TGTGCCAGCAGTTACACAGAGGGGGCTGGCCAGCCCCAGCATTTT
NA TRBJ2-7 TRBD2 TRBV3-1/TRBV3-2 CASSHGTSGYEQYF TGTGCCAGCAGCCATGGGACTAGCGGATACGAGCAGTACTTC
NA TRBJ2-5 NA TRBV18 CASSPGLEETQYF TGTGCCAGCTCACCTGGGCTGGAAGAGACCCAGTACTTC
NA TRBJ2-5 TRBD2 TRBV7-3 CASSSTAGGPWETQYF TGTGCCAGCAGCTCCACAGCGGGAGGGCCATGGGAGACCCAGTACTTC
NA TRBJ1-2 NA TRBV3-1/TRBV3-2 CASSPPKGVHGFYTF TGTGCCAGCAGCCCCCCCAAAGGGGTACATGGATTCTACACCTTC
NA TRBJ1-2 NA TRBV4-3 CASSQDQGTNYGYTF TGCGCCAGCAGCCAAGATCAGGGGACAAACTATGGCTACACCTTC
once TRBJ2-4 NA TRBV9 CASSPIGEGTKNIQYF TGTGCCAGCAGCCCGATCGGGGAAGGTACCAAAAACATTCAGTACTTC
NA TRBJ1-2 NA TRBV6-1 CASSESLFSSYGYTF TGTGCCAGCAGTGAATCCCTATTTAGCAGTTATGGCTACACCTTC
NA TRBJ2-2 NA TRBV7-9 CASLPGGRITGELFF TGTGCCAGCTTACCAGGGGGGCGGATTACCGGGGAGCTGTTTTTT
NA TRBJ2-1 TRBD1 TRBV20-1 CSATRTGGQFF TGCAGTGCTACACGGACAGGAGGGCAGTTCTTC
NA TRBJ2-1 NA TRBV7-2 CASSLSLGEYNEQFF TGTGCCAGCAGCTTATCTTTAGGAGAGTACAATGAGCAGTTCTTC
NA TRBJ2-1 NA TRBV7-3 CASSLRGIHEQFF TGTGCCAGCAGCTTAAGAGGGATCCATGAGCAGTTCTTC
NA TRBJ2-1 TRBD2 TRBV10-1 CASKRAGQEREAKSSSYNEQFF TGCGCCAGCAAGCGAGCGGGGCAGGAGCGGGAGGCAAAGAGTAGCTCCTACAATGAGCAGTTCTTC